This TCR beta chain is from a study of blood T cell repertoires in COVID-19. In the study overall: Both acute and convalescent COVID-19 samples were obtained from the United States, Italy and Spain. T cells, B-cell-depleted T cells, or PBMCs supplied cDNA or gDNA.

Original methodology: Nucleated cell number was recorded as an estimate derived from reference gene primer amplification. TCRdb keeps only in-frame clones here, not all; method: immunoSEQ multiplex PCR. V and J calls and clone size are those listed in that table; D and trimming were worked out from the DNA. Of over 300,000 clones in the sample, more than 70% were seen once. The sequence was obtained from a woman aged 45-65 years with acute or convalescent COVID-19. The sequencing input was peripheral blood.

In DNA, the CDR3 is TGTGCCAGCAGTTTATCAGGGTTCCGGGGGAATGAGCAGTTCTTC. As protein: CASSLSGFRGNEQFF. V is TRBV27 and J is TRBJ2-1, with a tentative D call TRBD2 (6 bases). The CDR3 runs 15 residues. CDR1 and CDR2 (germline): MNHEY, SMNVEV (reference sequence). Trimming left V 0 bases short and J 7 bases short, with 13 bases between.